The 20 T cell receptor beta chains listed next were all sequenced from one sample in a study of radiotherapy plus CTLA-4 blockade in lung cancer. TCRdb's table, derived via immunoSEQ multiplex PCR, lists solely in-frame clones and lacks some. The repertoire holds tens of thousands of clones, with about 83% as singletons. The sequencing used peripheral blood, collected from a patient treated with radiotherapy plus ipilimumab. The receptors originated from a human donor with non-small cell lung cancer who had stable disease on radiotherapy plus ipilimumab.

The chain is built from TRBV9 and TRBJ2-7; 9 positions agree with TRBD1. The germline V gene has CDR1 SGDLS and CDR2 YYNGEE. Unmatched junction bases numbered 7, after V lost 3 bases and J lost 0 bases. The CDR3 consists of 16 residues. CDR3 DNA: TGTGCCAGCAGCGCTACAGGACAGGGGCACTCCTACGAGCAGTACTTC. The encoded protein is CASSATGQGHSYEQYF.

The chain couples TRBV7-6 to TRBJ1-4, with a tentative D call TRBD1 (5 bases). Germline V gene data show CDR1 as SGHVS and CDR2 as FNYEAQ. The CDR3 has 14 residues. Trimming left V 5 bases short and J 3 bases short, with 10 bases between. The CDR3 reads CASSAGLANEKLFF. The DNA of the CDR3 is TGTGCCAGCAGCGCAGGGTTAGCTAATGAAAAACTGTTTTTT.

Here the CDR3 reads CASSLLSGMGTSTDTQYF. The CDR3 DNA reads as TGCGCCAGCAGCTTACTTAGCGGGATGGGAACTAGCACAGATACGCAGTATTTT. The rearrangement uses TRBV5-1 and TRBJ2-3, with 8 bases that match TRBD2. From germline, CDR1 is SGHRS and CDR2 YFSETQ. With 2 bases clipped from V and 0 bases from J, the junction kept 11 bases outside the gene matches. The CDR3 has 18 amino acids.

J is TRBJ2-3 and V is TRBV7-3, with TRBD1 matching 7 bases. Trimming at V came to 3 bases and at J to 5 bases, leaving 2 bases not matched to a gene. The germline V gene encodes CDR1 SGHTA and CDR2 FQGTGA. The CDR3 sequence is 13 residues long. As DNA, the CDR3 is TGTGCCAGCAGCTTCAGACAGGGAGATACGCAGTATTTT. Translation gives CASSFRQGDTQYF. The full variable domain, with the rest looked up from reference TRBV7-3 and TRBJ2-3, is GAGVSQTPSNKVTEKGKYVELRCDPISGHTALYWYRQSLGQGPEFLIYFQGTGAADDSGLPNDRFFAVRPEGSVSTLKIQRTERGDSAVYLCASSFRQGDTQYFGPGTRLTVL.

Remarks on this clone: This specimen includes other DNA sequences encoding the same CDR3. The rearrangement links TRBV5-1 to TRBJ2-3; D not certain. The CDR3 totals 14 residues. V lost 0 bases to trimming and J lost 0 bases, with 5 bases between them. Per germline, CDR1 SGHRS and CDR2 YFSETQ. In DNA form, the CDR3 reads TGCGCCAGCAGCTTGGAATACAGCACAGATACGCAGTATTTT. Translated: CASSLEYSTDTQYF.

V and J are TRBV27 and TRBJ1-1; 7 bases map to TRBD1. This CDR3 has 18 residues. V shed 3 bases, J shed 3 bases, and the junction held 16 bases outside the gene matches. Germline-derived CDR1 and CDR2 are MNHEY and SMNVEV (reference sequence). CDR3 amino acids: CASSFRGVQGGFDTEAFF. CDR3 coding DNA: TGTGCCAGCAGTTTTAGGGGGGTCCAGGGGGGATTCGACACTGAAGCTTTCTTT.

CDR3 bases: TGTGCCAGCAGTCGGATGACAGGGGGGAAGTACTTC. This translates into CASSRMTGGKYF. This rearrangement joins TRBV6-6 to TRBJ2-4; 9 bases align to TRBD1. CDR1 and CDR2 (germline): MNHNY, SVGAGI (reference sequence). The CDR3 spans 12 residues. Trimming took 5 bases from V and 14 from J; bases not matched to a gene: 7.

The chain links TRBV7-6 to TRBJ2-1; no definite D call. V was shortened by 1 base and J by 0 bases, with 7 bases between the two germline ends. Germline V CDR1 and CDR2: SGHVS, FNYEAQ. This CDR3 region has 15 residues. The CDR3 nucleotides read TGTGCCAGCAGCTTAGAATCCAGCTCCTACAATGAGCAGTTCTTC. Amino acids: CASSLESSSYNEQFF.

This clone appeared a few times. The rearrangement uses TRBV11-2 and TRBJ2-5, with D unresolved. Germline CDR1 reads SGHAT; CDR2 reads FQNNGV. The CDR3 has 15 residues. Trimming took off 3 bases at V and 7 bases at J, with 18 bases between the two ends. CDR3: CASSFNADGVGTQYF. The CDR3 DNA reads TGTGCCAGCAGCTTCAATGCGGATGGCGTCGGGACCCAGTACTTC.

This chain uses TRBV19 with TRBJ2-3, with 7 bases that match TRBD1. CDR3 length equals 15 residues. Per the germline V gene, CDR1 is LNHDA and CDR2 is SQIVND (reference sequence). J gave up 2 bases and V 5 bases, and 7 bases lay outside the gene matches. The CDR3 is CASSFRDRVTDTQYF. The CDR3 DNA sequence: TGTGCCAGTAGTTTTCGGGACAGAGTCACAGATACGCAGTATTTT.

The chain is built from TRBV7-8 and TRBJ1-6, with 7 bases fitting TRBD1. CDR3 length: 16 residues. The germline V gene encodes CDR1 SGHVS and CDR2 FQNEAQ. With V trimmed by 4 bases and J by 8 bases, 11 bases remained unmatched. CDR3 in amino acids: CASSSPTGRKHSPLHF. In DNA form, the CDR3 reads TGTGCCAGCAGCTCCCCGACAGGGCGTAAACATTCACCCCTCCACTTT.

The chain couples TRBV28 to TRBJ2-7; weak D call: TRBD2 (6 bases). This CDR3 contains 15 residues. Germline values: CDR1 MDHEN, CDR2 SYDVKM. The V and J ends lost 3 bases and 4 bases respectively, with 16 bases between them. This CDR3 is CASSFPGDTIYEQYF. CDR3 nucleotides: TGTGCCAGCAGTTTTCCGGGGGATACTATTTACGAGCAGTACTTC.

The V call is TRBV5-1, the J call TRBJ1-1; a possible D gene is TRBD1 (6 bases). CDR3 length equals 13 residues. V was shortened by 4 bases and J by 2 bases, with 9 bases between the two germline ends. Looked up from germline, CDR1 is SGHRS and CDR2 is YFSETQ. CDR3 nucleotides: TGCGCCAGCAGCCGGGACACCAACACTGAAGCTTTCTTT. This codes for CASSRDTNTEAFF.

The chain joins TRBV5-1 to TRBJ2-3; TRBD1 or TRBD2 may be the D gene (5 bases each). The CDR3 loop spans 15 amino acids. Germline V gives CDR1 SGHRS, CDR2 YFSETQ. V lost 4 bases, J lost 5 bases, and 17 bases lay in between. This CDR3 reads CASSPRQGEVDTQYF. In DNA, the CDR3 is TGCGCCAGCAGCCCCCGGCAGGGAGAGGTAGATACGCAGTATTTT.

The CDR3 region is CSASQDVELFF. CDR3 DNA: TGCAGTGCTAGTCAGGATGTGGAGCTGTTTTTT. The rearrangement links TRBV20-1 to TRBJ2-2; D call uncertain. The CDR3 loop spans 11 amino acids. Looked up from germline, CDR1 is DFQATT and CDR2 is SNEGSKA (reference sequence). V was pared by 3 bases and J by 10 bases, with 9 bases between.

The rearrangement joins TRBV28 to TRBJ2-1; a possible D gene is TRBD1 (6 bases). Trimming shortened V by 6 bases and J by 1 base, and 13 bases separated the two germline ends. This CDR3 region has 15 residues. Per germline, CDR1 MDHEN and CDR2 SYDVKM. CDR3 DNA: TGTGCCAGCAGGAACTCCGGGACATCCTACAATGAGCAGTTCTTC. It specifies CASRNSGTSYNEQFF.

The J gene is TRBJ1-3, the V gene TRBV11-3; TRBD1 aligns across 9 bases. The length of the CDR3 is 15 residues. With 5 bases clipped from V and 2 bases from J, the junction kept 4 bases outside the gene matches. Germline loops: CDR1 SGHNT, CDR2 YENEEA. The CDR3 here is CASSPGQGPGNTIYF. The CDR3 nucleotides read TGTGCCAGCAGCCCCGGACAGGGGCCTGGAAACACCATATATTTT.

The chain joins TRBV28 to TRBJ2-5; TRBD1 might be the D (5 bases). The CDR3 length is 16 residues. CDR1 and CDR2 (germline): MDHEN, SYDVKM. Trimming took 3 bases from V and 2 from J, leaving 16 bases between them. CDR3 residues: CASSFSLTEIQETQYF. The CDR3 DNA reads TGTGCCAGCAGTTTCTCCCTGACAGAAATACAAGAGACCCAGTACTTC.

The chain combines TRBV5-8 with TRBJ1-1, with D possibly matching TRBD1 (6 bases). The CDR3 has 16 residues. Germline-derived CDR1 and CDR2 are SGHTS and YDEGEE. The V end lost 2 bases, the J end lost 0 bases, and 14 bases lay between the germline ends. CDR3 DNA: TGTGCCAGCAGCTTAGGATTCAGGGGCCTGAACACTGAAGCTTTCTTT. It encodes CASSLGFRGLNTEAFF.

This chain links TRBV6-1 with TRBJ2-7; D gene unclear. CDR3 length: 14 amino acids. V was trimmed by 3 bases and J by 0 bases, leaving 9 bases between them. From germline, CDR1 is MNHNS and CDR2 SASEGT. CDR3 amino acids: CASSDRASSYEQYF. The CDR3, as DNA: TGTGCCAGCAGTGATAGGGCGAGCTCCTACGAGCAGTACTTC.